This T cell receptor (beta chain) comes out of a study of beta chain features in type 1 diabetes. Study-wide results and limits: Among all four CD4+ subsets, Type 1 diabetes patients had TCRB CDR3s that were moderately but significantly shorter.

As to this clone: The antigen remains undetermined.

Sequenced material consisted of expressed TCRB transcripts (all of the isolated RNA was reverse transcribed). Only in-frame clones appear in the TCRdb table, and some are missing; sequencing was by immunoSEQ multiplex PCR. The sample consists of 350,000 to 450,000 clones, roughly an eighth of them appearing once. This CDR3 is built from 14 residues. V was pared by 1 base and J by 4 bases, with 11 bases between. Germline CDR1 is SGHTA and CDR2 is FQGNSA. This TCR was recovered from a woman younger than 35 with type 1 diabetes. The sample taken for sequencing was naive CD4+ T cells from blood. The rearrangement links TRBV7-2 to TRBJ2-7; a possible D gene is TRBD1 (6 bases). The CDR3 DNA follows: TGTGCCAGCAGCTTAGAGGGGACACCTTACGAGCAGTACTTC. This gives the protein CASSLEGTPYEQYF. The full variable domain, rest sourced from reference TRBV7-2 and TRBJ2-7, is GAGVSQSPSNKVTEKGKDVELRCDPISGHTALYWYRQSLGQGLEFLIYFQGNSAPDKSGLPSDRFSAERTGGSVSTLTIQRTQQEDSAVYLCASSLEGTPYEQYFGPGTRLTVT.